This is a list of T cell receptor beta chains from one sample in a study of blood T cell repertoires in COVID-19. Clones were read by immunoSEQ multiplex PCR, and TCRdb kept only the in-frame ones, dropping some. The profile shows over 60,000 clones, 89% of them singletons. The sample taken for sequencing was peripheral blood. The receptors derive from an elderly man with acute or convalescent COVID-19. CDR3s include the opening cysteine and the closing phenylalanine or tryptophan. Fields, in order: D gene, V gene, J gene, clone size, CDR3 protein, CDR3 DNA. The D gene is left open where the match is weak. Only some rows state a clone size, as once, few, many or a class for expanded clones.

d_gene: NA; v_gene: TRBV9; j_gene: TRBJ2-1; abundance: NA; CDR3aa: CASSVVPGNEQFF; CDR3nt: TGTGCCAGCAGCGTAGTTCCGGGGAATGAGCAGTTCTTC
d_gene: NA; v_gene: TRBV18; j_gene: TRBJ1-1; abundance: NA; CDR3aa: CASSPPGGGQLF; CDR3nt: TGTGCCAGCTCACCACCCGGGGGGGGGCAGCTCTTT
d_gene: NA; v_gene: TRBV2; j_gene: TRBJ1-4; abundance: few; CDR3aa: CASLERLGTNEKLFF; CDR3nt: TGTGCCAGCTTGGAGCGACTTGGAACTAATGAAAAACTGTTTTTT
d_gene: TRBD1; v_gene: TRBV6-2/TRBV6-3; j_gene: TRBJ1-2; abundance: NA; CDR3aa: CASSYSAPDRGYGYTF; CDR3nt: TGTGCCAGCAGTTACTCAGCCCCCGACAGGGGCTATGGCTACACCTTC
d_gene: TRBD2; v_gene: TRBV6-5; j_gene: TRBJ2-7; abundance: NA; CDR3aa: CASSYSGRGEQDEQYF; CDR3nt: TGTGCCAGCAGTTACTCTGGTCGGGGGGAGCAGGACGAGCAGTACTTC
d_gene: NA; v_gene: TRBV11-2; j_gene: TRBJ2-7; abundance: NA; CDR3aa: CASSSLEANEQYF; CDR3nt: TGTGCCAGCAGCTCCTTGGAGGCGAACGAGCAGTACTTC
d_gene: NA; v_gene: TRBV6-5; j_gene: TRBJ1-4; abundance: NA; CDR3aa: CASSYSGVANEKLFF; CDR3nt: TGTGCCAGCAGTTATTCAGGGGTCGCTAATGAAAAACTGTTTTTT
d_gene: NA; v_gene: TRBV7-9; j_gene: TRBJ2-2; abundance: NA; CDR3aa: CASSLRDINTGELFF; CDR3nt: TGTGCCAGCAGCCTCCGGGATATTAACACCGGGGAGCTGTTTTTT
d_gene: TRBD2; v_gene: TRBV9; j_gene: TRBJ2-5; abundance: NA; CDR3aa: CASSLGLAGPETQYF; CDR3nt: TGTGCCAGCAGCTTGGGACTAGCGGGGCCAGAGACCCAGTACTTC
d_gene: NA; v_gene: TRBV4-1; j_gene: TRBJ1-2; abundance: NA; CDR3aa: CASSPAQNYGYTF; CDR3nt: TGCGCCAGCAGCCCCGCACAGAACTATGGCTACACCTTC
d_gene: NA; v_gene: TRBV7-2; j_gene: TRBJ2-1; abundance: NA; CDR3aa: CASSARSEQFF; CDR3nt: TGTGCCAGCAGCGCTAGATCGGAGCAGTTCTTC
d_gene: NA; v_gene: TRBV7-9; j_gene: TRBJ2-1; abundance: NA; CDR3aa: CASSLDAEQFF; CDR3nt: TGTGCCAGCAGCTTAGATGCGGAGCAGTTCTTC
d_gene: NA; v_gene: TRBV3-1/TRBV3-2; j_gene: TRBJ1-2; abundance: NA; CDR3aa: CASSHTDSGRDYTF; CDR3nt: TGTGCCAGCAGCCACACGGACAGTGGGCGCGACTACACCTTC
d_gene: NA; v_gene: TRBV2; j_gene: TRBJ1-1; abundance: NA; CDR3aa: CAIGRSGTEAFF; CDR3nt: TGTGCCATCGGGAGATCCGGCACTGAAGCTTTCTTT
d_gene: TRBD2; v_gene: TRBV2; j_gene: TRBJ2-7; abundance: NA; CDR3aa: CATKGLASYEQYF; CDR3nt: TGTGCCACCAAGGGACTAGCCTCCTACGAGCAGTACTTC
d_gene: NA; v_gene: TRBV11-3; j_gene: TRBJ1-4; abundance: NA; CDR3aa: CASSPRRQLNEKLFF; CDR3nt: TGTGCCAGCAGCCCGAGACGACAGCTTAATGAAAAACTGTTTTTT
d_gene: NA; v_gene: TRBV7-9; j_gene: TRBJ2-2; abundance: NA; CDR3aa: CASSPEVGELFF; CDR3nt: TGTGCCAGCAGCCCCGAGGTCGGGGAGCTGTTTTTT
d_gene: TRBD2; v_gene: TRBV19; j_gene: TRBJ2-5; abundance: NA; CDR3aa: CASSLNARGGVETQYF; CDR3nt: TGTGCCAGTAGTCTCAATGCGCGGGGGGGCGTCGAGACCCAGTACTTC